The 6 T cell receptor beta chains below all came from one sample that was sequenced in a study of shared clonotypes between healthy human individuals. Repertoires were generated with immunoSEQ multiplex PCR, while TCRdb's copy carries only in-frame clones and drops some. The sample has some 2 million clones, around 96% seen once. Naive CD8 cells lacked CD45RO and underwent positive selection for CCR7, leaving out terminally differentiated effector memory CD45RA+ cells. The material sequenced was naive CD8+ T cells sorted from blood. The receptor set was obtained from a man younger than 35 in good health.

Concerning this clone: The same CDR3 arises from other DNA sequences in this sample as well. The chain carries TRBV7-9 and TRBJ1-1; D perhaps matches TRBD1 (5 bases). Deletions cut 2 bases from V and 1 base from J, with 5 bases between. The CDR3 is 13 residues long. Germline assignment: CDR1 SEHNR and CDR2 FQNEAQ (reference sequence). CDR3 bases: TGTGCCAGCAGCTTAACAGGGAACACTGAAGCTTTCTTT. Translation gives CASSLTGNTEAFF.

Concerning this clone itself: Other DNA sequences in the same sample also yield this CDR3. The chain carries TRBV7-9 and TRBJ2-7; TRBD2 matches 10 bases. V was clipped by 4 bases and J by 2 bases; unmatched bases: 5. Germline loops: CDR1 SEHNR, CDR2 FQNEAQ (reference sequence). CDR3 length equals 15 residues. CDR3 nucleotides: TGTGCCAGCAGCTCGACTAGCGGGTCTCCCTACGAGCAGTACTTC. Translation: CASSSTSGSPYEQYF.

The genes are TRBV6-5 and TRBJ1-2; D unresolved. CDR1 is MNHEY and CDR2 is SVGAGI in the germline V gene. V lost 2 bases and J lost 8, with 12 bases in between. This CDR3 is built from 13 residues. CDR3 residues: CASSYDQDGGYTF. The CDR3, as DNA: TGTGCCAGCAGTTACGACCAGGATGGAGGCTACACCTTC.

This chain links TRBV2 with TRBJ2-7, with D possibly being TRBD1 (6 bases). Per germline, CDR1 SNHLY and CDR2 FYNNEI. Between the trimmed V and J ends, which lost 1 base and 0 bases, there was a span of 13 bases. This CDR3 region has 16 residues. The CDR3 reads CASSEDWTVDSYEQYF. The CDR3 region has the DNA TGTGCCAGCAGTGAAGATTGGACAGTTGACTCCTACGAGCAGTACTTC.

The J gene is TRBJ1-1, the V gene TRBV11-2; D is undetermined. Germline V gene lookup returns CDR1 SGHAT and CDR2 FQNNGV. The CDR3 loop spans 14 amino acids. V lost 0 bases to trimming and J lost 1 base, with 6 bases between them. The CDR3 DNA sequence: TGTGCCAGCAGCTTAGAGGGATCGAACACTGAAGCTTTCTTT. Translating it yields CASSLEGSNTEAFF.

This rearrangement joins TRBV27 to TRBJ2-7; D is possibly TRBD1 or TRBD2 (6 bases each). The CDR3 is made up of 11 amino acids. V dropped 6 bases and J dropped 6 bases, with 9 bases sitting between them. Per the germline V gene, CDR1 is MNHEY and CDR2 is SMNVEV (reference sequence). As DNA, the CDR3 is TGTGCCAGCAGGGGGGGCGCCGAGCAGTACTTC. This translates into CASRGGAEQYF.